The next 2 T cell receptor beta chains were all read from a single sample in a study of cytomegalovirus exposure and HLA in healthy donors. Sequencing used immunoSEQ multiplex PCR; TCRdb keeps in-frame clones, though not all of them. This sample carries approximately 73,000 clones, about 95% of them seen once, and the ten largest clones take 3% to 4%. Sequencing was done on a sample of PBMCs. Receptors originate from a man between 18 and 29 years old in good health and CMV-seronegative.

The V call is TRBV25-1, the J call TRBJ1-1, with 8 bases aligning to TRBD1. Unmatched junction bases numbered 5, after V lost 3 bases and J lost 5 bases. From germline, CDR1 is MGHDK and CDR2 SYGVNS. This CDR3 comprises 14 residues. The CDR3, as DNA: TGTGCCAGCAGTGAGTCCAGGGGGCGGACTGAAGCTTTCTTT. It encodes CASSESRGRTEAFF.

V usage is TRBV5-5 and J usage is TRBJ1-2; D call uncertain. Germline CDR1 and CDR2: SGHKS and YYEKEE (reference sequence). The CDR3 length is 13 residues. Trimming shortened V by 0 bases and J by 3 bases, and 6 bases separated the two germline ends. The DNA for the CDR3 is TGTGCCAGCAGCTTGGATCAGTACTATGGCTACACCTTC. As protein: CASSLDQYYGYTF.